This T cell receptor (beta chain) appears in the sequencing data of a study of T cell repertoires in cytomegalovirus infection (dated by TCRdb to between 2019 and 2020). Notes on the research overall: Alongside well-studied HLA-B-restricted epitopes, the peptide stimulations were aimed at recently identified HLA-C-restricted CMV epitopes, whose presentation resists viral immunomodulation. Donor HLA type was relevant to the analysis, because carriage of CMV infection together with the matching HLA type was indicated by public TCR beta signatures.

Sequencing instrument: Illumina HiSeq 1500. The public reads were quality trimmed at Q25 with fastp and then assembled into clones with MiXCR by TCRdb, keeping productive beta chains. Rows with a matching CDR3 protein are joined into one entry that keeps the most common DNA and genes. The sample table contains roughly 700,000 distinct CDR3 sequences; only one count was recorded for around a third of them. Clones ranked in the top ten supply roughly 20% of the sample. On the study overall, not on this receptor specifically: The ex vivo response was dominated by HLA-C-restricted CMV-specific TCR beta clonotypes, which also provided the single most frequent clonotype in two of eight donors. In both this cohort and an independent cohort of under 450 donors, the cumulative frequency of public TCR beta family members distinguished carriers of CMV infection plus the relevant HLA type.

The germline V gene supplies CDR1 MGHRA and CDR2 YSYEKL. The cysteine opens and the phenylalanine closes a CDR3 of 15 amino acids. Only CDR3 DNA remains: 45 bases, in frame from the first base. V drops 1 base and J drops 0 bases, leaving 7 bases in between. According to the study, the label for this sample's treatment or condition signals: in vitro stimulation with specific CMV peptide epitopes to enrich CMV-specific T cells. Notes on this clonotype: Its antigen remains unidentified. No per-base quality is available; no much larger clone lies one base away.

This sequence uses TRBV4-1 and TRBJ1-3; the D segment cannot be called with confidence. Sample: cultured PBMCs, taken from culture after CMV antigen stimulation. The source is a human donor in good health (CMV status not recorded). Some clones in this sample may be carry-over from other donors' samples. Here the CDR3 is given as CASSQGFYSGNTIYF. The nucleotide sequence reads TGCGCCAGCAGCCAAGGATTTTACTCTGGAAACACCATATATTTT.